Below are 28 T cell receptor beta chains sequenced from a single sample in a study of CD8 T cells in ankylosing spondylitis. MiXCR, run by TCRdb on the 5' RACE reads, gives a single entry per CDR3 protein. The sample includes about 140,000 distinct CDR3 sequences, roughly 7.7% of them seen just once. The source material was synovial fluid, either unsorted or a sorted T cell fraction (not recorded which). These receptors were collected from a male donor with ankylosing spondylitis.

The gene calls are TRBV3-1 and TRBJ1-2; 7 bases map to TRBD1. This CDR3 region has 14 residues. Germline CDR1 LGHDT, CDR2 YNNKEL (reference sequence). Losses at the gene ends were 4 bases for V and 0 bases for J; bases not matched to a gene: 2. For the CDR3, the DNA is TGTGCCAGCAGCCGGACAGGTACTAACTATGGCTACACCTTC. This encodes CASSRTGTNYGYTF.

This clonotype occurred many times. V usage is TRBV5-1 and J usage is TRBJ2-7; D is unclear. Germline loops: CDR1 SGHRS, CDR2 YFSETQ. The CDR3 is 15 residues long. The V and J ends lost 0 bases and 6 bases respectively, with 16 bases between them. The CDR3 sequence is CASSLAAKQPPEQYF. The CDR3, as DNA: TGCGCCAGCAGCTTGGCTGCCAAACAACCTCCCGAGCAGTACTTC.

This clonotype has ten or more counts. The chain is built from TRBV10-3 and TRBJ2-5, with D perhaps matching TRBD1 (5 bases). Deletions cut 3 bases from V and 0 bases from J, with 17 bases between. There are 17 residues in the CDR3. The germline V gene encodes CDR1 ENHRY and CDR2 SYGVKD. CDR3 bases: TGTGCCATCAGTGACCCGGCCATTGGGGCCCACCAAGAGACCCAGTACTTC. It yields the protein CAISDPAIGAHQETQYF.

This clonotype was detected many times. The chain links TRBV3-1 to TRBJ1-2, with TRBD1 matching over 9 bases. Germline V gene sequence: CDR1 LGHDT, CDR2 YNNKEL (reference sequence). The CDR3 loop spans 13 amino acids. After removal of 5 bases from V and 8 bases from J, the junction contained 6 bases not matched to a gene. The CDR3 DNA is TGTGCCAGCAGCTTACAGGGGGCTGGAGGCTACACCTTC. It translates to CASSLQGAGGYTF. Combining the CDR3 with reference TRBV3-1 and TRBJ1-2 gives the whole variable domain DTAVSQTPKYLVTQMGNDKSIKCEQNLGHDTMYWYKQDSKKFLKIMFSYNNKELIINETVPNRFSPKSPDKAHLNLHINSLELGDSAVYFCASSLQGAGGYTFGSGTRLTVV.

This clonotype was counted at least ten times. V and J are TRBV10-3 and TRBJ2-7; 10 bases fit TRBD1. Germline lookup yields CDR1 ENHRY and CDR2 SYGVKD. This CDR3 comprises 14 residues. The ends lost 6 bases at V and 3 bases at J; junction bases unmatched: 5. The CDR3 DNA is TGTGCCATCAGGGCAGGACAGGGGGTCTACGAGCAGTACTTC. Translating it yields CAIRAGQGVYEQYF.

This clonotype has at least ten counts. DNA of the CDR3: TGTGCCAGCAGCGCCGGACGGGGCGTATTAAAAAACATTCAGTACTTC. Translated: CASSAGRGVLKNIQYF. The rearrangement joins TRBV7-9 to TRBJ2-4; D may correspond to TRBD1 or TRBD2 (5 bases each). The CDR3 runs to 16 residues. Germline assignment: CDR1 SEHNR and CDR2 FQNEAQ (reference sequence). V lost 5 bases to trimming and J lost 4 bases, with 18 bases between them.

The J gene is TRBJ1-1, the V gene TRBV6-6, with unresolved D. Looked up from germline, CDR1 is MNHNY and CDR2 is SVGAGI (reference sequence). The CDR3 sequence is 12 residues long. V lost 10 bases and J lost 1, with 10 bases in between. The CDR3 reads CATLLANTEAFF. CDR3 bases: TGTGCCACCCTCCTCGCGAACACTGAAGCTTTCTTT.

This clonotype was observed many times. V usage is TRBV11-2 and J usage is TRBJ2-7; 7 nucleotides line up with TRBD1. The CDR3 spans 16 residues. With 3 bases clipped from V and 0 bases from J, the junction kept 8 bases outside the gene matches. Looked up from germline, CDR1 is SGHAT and CDR2 is FQNNGV. CDR3 nucleotides: TGTGCCAGCAGCTTCTCAGGGGGTTCTAGCTCCTACGAGCAGTACTTC. Its translation: CASSFSGGSSSYEQYF.

Many counts were recorded for this clonotype. The CDR3 reads CAIRDRDGYGYTF. In nucleotides, the CDR3 is TGTGCCATCAGGGACAGGGATGGCTATGGCTACACCTTC. The V call is TRBV10-3, the J call TRBJ1-2, with 8 bases fitting TRBD1. Germline CDR1 and CDR2: ENHRY and SYGVKD. V lost 6 bases, J lost 4 bases, and 4 bases stayed unmatched. This CDR3 has 13 amino acids.

This sequence joins TRBV20-1 and TRBJ1-1, with D perhaps TRBD1 (5 bases). V was pared by 7 bases and J by 4 bases, with 13 bases between. In germline, CDR1 is DFQATT, CDR2 SNEGSKA (reference sequence). The CDR3 contains 12 residues. As DNA, the CDR3 is TGCAGTGTTGCGCAGGGAGGCACTGAAGCTTTCTTT. Its protein is CSVAQGGTEAFF.

This clonotype occurred many times. The chain recombines TRBV28 with TRBJ1-5, with 7 nucleotides matching TRBD1. In germline, CDR1 is MDHEN, CDR2 SYDVKM. The CDR3 is 15 amino acids. The V gene end was trimmed by 7 bases and the J gene end by 6 bases; junction bases not matched to a gene: 12. CDR3 DNA: TGTGCCAGCACCCTAGGAGGGGGCGCGGGTCAGCCCCAGCATTTT. It encodes CASTLGGGAGQPQHF.

This clonotype appeared many times. The chain is built from TRBV5-1 and TRBJ2-5, with 8 positions matching TRBD2. CDR1 and CDR2 (germline): SGHRS, YFSETQ. This CDR3 comprises 16 residues. With 4 bases clipped from V and 3 bases from J, the junction kept 11 bases outside the gene matches. The CDR3 coding sequence is TGCGCCAGCAGCCCCGGGACTAGGGGCTGGAAAGAGACCCAGTACTTC. Translating gives CASSPGTRGWKETQYF. Together with reference TRBV5-1 and TRBJ2-5, the CDR3 gives the full variable domain: KAGVTQTPRYLIKTRGQQVTLSCSPISGHRSVSWYQQTPGQGLQFLFEYFSETQRNKGNFPGRFSGRQFSNSRSEMNVSTLELGDSALYLCASSPGTRGWKETQYFGPGTRLLVL.

In its sample, this clonotype was seen a few times. The chain has TRBV20-1 and TRBJ2-5; TRBD2 might be the D (5 bases). The V end was cut by 3 bases, the J end by 7 bases, with 15 bases between. The CDR3 covers 13 residues. CDR1 DFQATT and CDR2 SNEGSKA come from the germline V gene (reference sequence). CDR3 nucleotide sequence: TGCAGTGCTAGTTCCCTCACCGAGGGGACCCAGTACTTC. Translated, it gives CSASSLTEGTQYF.

Comment on this clonotype: A much larger clone differs from this one at a single base, so this may be a read error. The chain joins TRBV6-5 to TRBJ2-7; possible D gene TRBD1, 7 bases. Trimming removed 1 base at V and 3 bases at J, with 10 bases between. The CDR3 has 14 residues. Germline CDR1 is MNHEY and CDR2 is SVGAGI. CDR3 residues: CASSYLQGGYEQYF. The CDR3 region has the DNA TGTGCCAGCAGTTACTTGCAGGGGGGCTACGAGCAGTACTTC.

The sample holds many counts of this clonotype. The chain carries TRBV20-1 and TRBJ2-5, with D perhaps matching TRBD1 (6 bases). The length of the CDR3 is 15 residues. The germline V and J ends were trimmed by 2 bases and 2 bases, with 15 bases remaining between them. Germline V lookup: CDR1 DFQATT, CDR2 SNEGSKA (reference sequence). The CDR3 DNA follows: TGCAGTGCTAGATCCCCCTTGAGGGGGCAAGAGACCCAGTACTTC. This sequence encodes CSARSPLRGQETQYF.

This clonotype has at least ten counts. J is TRBJ2-1 and V is TRBV7-2; 10 bases are a match to TRBD2. Losses at the gene ends were 4 bases for V and 8 bases for J; bases not matched to a gene: 8. Germline CDR1 SGHTA, CDR2 FQGNSA. CDR3 length: 15 residues. CDR3 bases: TGTGCCAGCAGCTCTACCGGGACTAGCGTCGATGAGCAGTTCTTC. Translation: CASSSTGTSVDEQFF.

This clonotype was picked up a small number of times. The chain combines TRBV7-9 with TRBJ2-5; possible D gene TRBD2, 6 bases. The ends were cut back, 5 bases at V and 1 base at J, with 11 bases in the middle. The CDR3 contains 14 residues. Per the germline V gene, CDR1 is SEHNR and CDR2 is FQNEAQ (reference sequence). The CDR3 is CASSRGLPQETQYF. The CDR3 nucleotides are TGTGCCAGCAGCCGGGGACTCCCCCAAGAGACCCAGTACTTC.

The table lists this clonotype with many counts. The CDR3 spells CASILSGGYNEQFF. CDR3 coding DNA: TGTGCCAGCATTCTTAGCGGGGGCTACAATGAGCAGTTCTTC. The gene calls are TRBV12-3 or TRBV12-4 and TRBJ2-1; TRBD2 matches at 9 bases. V dropped 7 bases and J dropped 3; count of bases not matched to a gene: 4. This CDR3 spans 14 amino acids.

V is TRBV29-1 and J is TRBJ2-3, with 8 bases identical to TRBD1. V lost 7 bases and J lost 1; bases outside the gene matches: 4. Germline CDR1 reads SQVTM; CDR2 reads ANQGSEA. The CDR3 has 13 residues. CDR3 protein: CSAGQGRTDTQYF. CDR3 nucleotides: TGCAGCGCCGGACAGGGACGCACAGATACGCAGTATTTT.

This clonotype appeared many times. The chain combines TRBV5-1 with TRBJ2-1; either TRBD1 or TRBD2 may supply D (5 bases each). The V gene's germline CDR1 is SGHRS and CDR2 YFSETQ. V was clipped by 4 bases and J by 8 bases, with 7 bases between them. This CDR3 has 11 amino acids. The CDR3 nucleotides are TGCGCCAGCAGCCAGGGAGATGAGCAGTTCTTC. This gives the protein CASSQGDEQFF. The variable domain in full, completed from reference TRBV5-1 and TRBJ2-1, reads KAGVTQTPRYLIKTRGQQVTLSCSPISGHRSVSWYQQTPGQGLQFLFEYFSETQRNKGNFPGRFSGRQFSNSRSEMNVSTLELGDSALYLCASSQGDEQFFGPGTRLTVL.

In this sample, this clonotype turned up many times. The chain recombines TRBV25-1 with TRBJ1-1; D gene unclear. The V end was cut by 4 bases, the J end by 6 bases, with 18 bases between. The germline V gene has CDR1 MGHDK and CDR2 SYGVNS. The CDR3 has 15 residues. The chain's CDR3 is CASSANDARYPEAFF. DNA for the CDR3: TGTGCCAGCAGTGCGAACGACGCGCGTTATCCTGAAGCTTTCTTT.

Many counts were recorded for this clonotype. V gene TRBV5-1 combines with J gene TRBJ1-3; possibly TRBD1 for D (6 bases). Between the trimmed V and J ends, which lost 0 bases and 0 bases, there was a span of 10 bases. Germline loops: CDR1 SGHRS, CDR2 YFSETQ. This CDR3 comprises 16 residues. The CDR3 here is CASSLEPGDSGNTIYF. The DNA of the CDR3 is TGCGCCAGCAGCTTGGAACCAGGGGACTCTGGAAACACCATATATTTT.

This clonotype has a count of ten or more. A junction boundary mismatches the germline segment, possibly from a read error. The chain recombines TRBV28 with TRBJ1-5, with 7 bases aligning to TRBD1. This CDR3 comprises 15 residues. Germline V CDR1 and CDR2: MDHEN, SYDVKM. As DNA, the CDR3 is TGTGCCAGCAATTTAATGGGACAGAGCAATCAGCCCCAGCATTTT. Protein sequence: CASNLMGQSNQPQHF.

The rearrangement uses TRBV5-5 and TRBJ2-1, with 7 bases aligning to TRBD1. Germline assignment: CDR1 SGHKS and CDR2 YYEKEE (reference sequence). V gave up 1 base and J gave up 7 bases; unmatched junction bases: 11. The CDR3 is made up of 16 amino acids. The CDR3 is CASSLFGRGSRNEQFF. Written as DNA, the CDR3 is TGTGCCAGCAGCTTGTTTGGCAGGGGGTCTCGAAATGAGCAGTTCTTC. Variable domain in full (rest from reference TRBV5-5 and TRBJ2-1): DAGVTQSPTHLIKTRGQQVTLRCSPISGHKSVSWYQQVLGQGPQFIFQYYEKEERGRGNFPDRFSARQFPNYSSELNVNALLLGDSALYLCASSLFGRGSRNEQFFGPGTRLTVL.

In this sample, this clonotype turned up many times. The J gene is TRBJ1-4, the V gene TRBV12-3 or TRBV12-4, with 10 positions matching TRBD1. Germline trimming cut 6 bases from V and 6 bases from J; bases unmatched to any gene: 1. The CDR3 totals 13 residues. The CDR3 sequence is CASRGQGHEKLFF. CDR3 DNA sequence: TGTGCCAGCAGGGGACAGGGGCATGAAAAACTGTTTTTT.

In this sample, this clonotype turned up many times. This chain joins TRBV4-2 and TRBJ2-7; no definite D call. This CDR3 contains 15 residues. Deletions cut 5 bases from V and 4 bases from J, with 18 bases between. The germline gives CDR1 LGHNA, CDR2 YNFKEQ. The CDR3 bases are TGTGCCAGCAGCTGGAGCCCCGGGCTCGGTTACGAGCAGTACTTC. This sequence encodes CASSWSPGLGYEQYF.

The CDR3 nucleotides read TGTGCCACCAGCAGAGGCCCGGACAGGGATGAGCAGTTCTTC. Amino acids: CATSRGPDRDEQFF. The chain couples TRBV15 to TRBJ2-1; 8 positions agree with TRBD1. Germline assignment: CDR1 LNHNV and CDR2 YYDKDF (reference sequence). The V and J ends lost 1 base and 8 bases, in that order; junction bases with no gene match: 4. This CDR3 region has 14 residues. The entire variable domain, with the rest obtained from reference TRBV15 and TRBJ2-1, is as follows: DAMVIQNPRYQVTQFGKPVTLSCSQTLNHNVMYWYQQKSSQAPKLLFHYYDKDFNNEADTPDNFQSRRPNTSFCFLDIRSPGLGDTAMYLCATSRGPDRDEQFFGPGTRLTVL.

This clonotype was seen many times. Here the CDR3 reads CASSELADNEQFF. The CDR3, as DNA: TGTGCCAGCAGTGAACTGGCGGACAATGAGCAGTTCTTC. The chain couples TRBV25-1 to TRBJ2-1; D is unresolved. Germline loops: CDR1 MGHDK, CDR2 SYGVNS. The CDR3 consists of 13 residues. V was pared by 2 bases and J by 5 bases, with 7 bases between. The complete variable domain, with remaining parts taken from reference TRBV25-1 and TRBJ2-1, reads EADIYQTPRYLVIGTGKKITLECSQTMGHDKMYWYQQDPGMELHLIHYSYGVNSTEKGDLSSESTVSRIRTEHFPLTLESARPSHTSQYLCASSELADNEQFFGPGTRLTVL.